This TCR beta chain was sequenced during a study of shared clonotypes between healthy human individuals. At the level of the study: In total, the donors were a couple of women and a few men aged 18 to 49.

The repertoire was sequenced with immunoSEQ multiplex PCR; TCRdb's copy has only in-frame clones and lacks some. The sample comprises about 1,500,000 clones, more than 95% of which are singletons, and about 1.2% rests with the top ten. This clone was found once. The CDR3 is 14 residues long. The V and J ends lost 2 bases and 5 bases respectively, with 13 bases between them. Germline CDR1 reads WNHNN; CDR2 reads SYGVQD (reference sequence). The sequencing input was naive CD4+ T cells sorted from blood. This sample's subset: CD45RA+ positively selected. This sequence joins TRBV10-1 and TRBJ2-7, with D possibly TRBD1 on 5 matching bases. The sequence derives from a man between 25 and 39 years old in good health. For the CDR3, the DNA is TGCGCCAGCAGTGAGACCAGGGAAGCCAACGAGCAGTACTTC. Encoded protein: CASSETREANEQYF.